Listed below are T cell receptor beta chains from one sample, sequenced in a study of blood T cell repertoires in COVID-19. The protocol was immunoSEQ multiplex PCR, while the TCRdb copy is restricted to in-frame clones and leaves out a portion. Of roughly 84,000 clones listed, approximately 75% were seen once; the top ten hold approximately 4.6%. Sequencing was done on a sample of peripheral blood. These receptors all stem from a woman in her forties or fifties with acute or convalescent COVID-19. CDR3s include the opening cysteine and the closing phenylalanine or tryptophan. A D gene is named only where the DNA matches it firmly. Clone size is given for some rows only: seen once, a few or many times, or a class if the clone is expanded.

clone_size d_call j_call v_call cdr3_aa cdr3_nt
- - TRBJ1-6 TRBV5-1 CASSLEGGSYNSPLHF TGCGCCAGCAGCTTGGAAGGAGGCTCCTATAATTCACCCCTCCACTTT
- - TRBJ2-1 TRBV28 CASSSTKKHTGNEQFF TGTGCCAGCAGTTCTACAAAAAAACACACAGGGAATGAGCAGTTCTTC
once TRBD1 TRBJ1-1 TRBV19 CASSMGQGNTEAFF TGTGCCAGTAGTATGGGACAGGGAAACACTGAAGCTTTCTTT
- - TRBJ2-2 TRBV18 CAIPVELDTGELFF TGTGCCATCCCCGTGGAGCTTGACACCGGGGAGCTGTTTTTT
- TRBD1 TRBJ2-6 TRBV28 CASSGQGVSGANVLTF TGTGCCAGCAGCGGACAGGGGGTGTCTGGGGCCAACGTCCTGACTTTC
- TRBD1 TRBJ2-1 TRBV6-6 CASSYPAGQGFNEQFF TGTGCCAGCAGTTACCCTGCGGGACAGGGTTTCAATGAGCAGTTCTTC
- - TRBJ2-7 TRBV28 CASKWVGGLGEQYF TGTGCCAGCAAATGGGTTGGGGGCTTGGGCGAGCAGTACTTC
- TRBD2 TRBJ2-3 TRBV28 CASSLWRVLAGLTDTQYF TGTGCCAGCAGTTTATGGCGGGTTCTAGCGGGCCTCACAGATACGCAGTATTTT
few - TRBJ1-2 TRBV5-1 CASSEPDRNYGYTF TGCGCCAGCAGCGAACCGGACAGAAACTATGGCTACACCTTC
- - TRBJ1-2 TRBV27 CASSLASNYGYTF TGTGCCAGCAGTTTAGCCAGTAACTATGGCTACACCTTC
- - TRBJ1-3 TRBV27 CANLGNRDLVCGTIYF TGTGCCAACCTAGGTAACAGGGACCTAGTTTGCGGCACCATATATTTT
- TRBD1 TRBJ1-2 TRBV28 CASSPRTGEDGYTF TGTGCCAGCAGTCCAAGGACAGGGGAAGATGGCTACACCTTC
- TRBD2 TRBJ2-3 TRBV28 CATQDTGTSGVRFTQYF TGTGCCACCCAGGATACCGGGACTAGCGGGGTTAGATTTACGCAGTATTTT
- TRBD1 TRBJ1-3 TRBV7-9 CASSRTGAGNTIYF TGTGCCAGCAGCCGGACAGGGGCCGGAAACACCATATATTTT
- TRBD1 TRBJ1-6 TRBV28 CASTEWQGGFSPLHF TGTGCCAGCACCGAATGGCAGGGGGGTTTCTCACCCCTCCACTTT
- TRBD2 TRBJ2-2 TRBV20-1 CSASSGGAGGELFF TGCAGTGCTAGTTCCGGGGGGGCCGGCGGGGAGCTGTTTTTT
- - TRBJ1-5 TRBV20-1 CSASQQGRNQPQHF TGCAGTGCTAGTCAACAGGGCCGCAATCAGCCCCAGCATTTT
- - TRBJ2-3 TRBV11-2 CASSLGLSDTQYF TGTGCCAGCAGCTTGGGACTGTCAGATACGCAGTATTTT
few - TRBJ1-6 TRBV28 CASIPAQVYNSPLHF TGTGCCAGCATCCCGGCCCAGGTTTATAATTCACCCCTCCACTTT
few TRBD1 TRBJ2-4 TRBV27 CASSPLTGALLAKNIQYF TGTGCCAGCAGTCCTCTGACAGGGGCGCTACTAGCCAAAAACATTCAGTACTTC
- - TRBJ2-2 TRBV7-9 CASSTSTAPNTGELFF TGTGCCAGCAGCACCTCGACAGCTCCGAACACCGGGGAGCTGTTTTTT
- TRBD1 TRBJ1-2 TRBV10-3 CAISDERTGGYGYTF TGTGCCATCAGTGACGAAAGGACAGGGGGGTATGGCTACACCTTC
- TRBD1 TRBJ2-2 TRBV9 CASSSKGQGGTGELFF TGTGCCAGCAGCTCGAAGGGACAGGGTGGGACCGGGGAGCTGTTTTTT
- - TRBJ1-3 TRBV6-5 CASSYSRQSPGNTIYF TGTGCCAGCAGTTACTCTCGACAGTCCCCGGGAAACACCATATATTTT
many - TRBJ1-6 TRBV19 CASSNRVNSPLHF TGTGCCAGTAGTAACAGGGTTAATTCACCCCTCCACTTT
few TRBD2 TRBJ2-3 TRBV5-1 CASSILAGGPTSSTRTDTQYF TGCGCCAGCAGCATCTTAGCGGGGGGGCCAACCTCTTCAACTCGCACAGATACGCAGTATTTT
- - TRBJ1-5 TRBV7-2 CASSLGGDDQPQHF TGTGCCAGCAGCTTAGGGGGGGACGATCAGCCCCAGCATTTT
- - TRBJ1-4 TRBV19 CASTPGRGGNEKLFF TGTGCCAGTACCCCCGGACGGGGAGGGAATGAAAAACTGTTTTTT
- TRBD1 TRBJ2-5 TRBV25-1 CASSPDRTGLQETQYF TGTGCCAGCAGTCCGGACAGGACAGGGCTCCAAGAGACCCAGTACTTC
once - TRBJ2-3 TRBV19 CASSRGDRTDTQYF TGTGCCAGTAGTAGGGGAGACCGCACAGATACGCAGTATTTT
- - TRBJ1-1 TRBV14 CASSQDVGEIPGAFF TGTGCCAGCAGCCAAGATGTCGGGGAGATCCCAGGAGCTTTCTTT
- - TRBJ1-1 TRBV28 CASGMQRLEAFF TGTGCCAGCGGTATGCAGAGACTTGAAGCTTTCTTT
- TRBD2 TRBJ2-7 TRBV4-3 CASSQSGGTYEQYF TGCGCCAGCAGCCAAAGCGGGGGAACCTACGAGCAGTACTTC
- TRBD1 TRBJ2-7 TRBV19 CASSKPTGQGLGEQYF TGTGCCAGTAGTAAACCCACCGGACAGGGGTTGGGGGAGCAGTACTTC
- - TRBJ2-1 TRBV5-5 CASRFGQSSYNEQFF TGTGCCAGCAGATTTGGACAGAGCTCCTACAATGAGCAGTTCTTC
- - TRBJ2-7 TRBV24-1 CATSDSRQAGYEQYF TGTGCCACCAGTGATTCCCGACAAGCAGGCTACGAGCAGTACTTC
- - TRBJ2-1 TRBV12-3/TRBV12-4 CASLMDAGNEQFF TGTGCCAGCCTAATGGATGCGGGTAATGAGCAGTTCTTC
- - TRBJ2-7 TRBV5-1 CASAPGNTYEQYF TGCGCCAGTGCTCCTGGCAACACCTACGAGCAGTACTTC
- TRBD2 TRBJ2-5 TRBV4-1 CASGEHLGGSYETQYF TGCGCCAGCGGGGAGCACTTGGGGGGGTCATATGAGACCCAGTACTTC
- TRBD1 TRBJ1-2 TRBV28 CASSFGQGGINYGYTF TGTGCCAGCAGTTTCGGACAGGGGGGGATTAACTATGGCTACACCTTC
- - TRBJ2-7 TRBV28 CASSQTGTSYEQYF TGTGCCAGCAGTCAAACCGGGACATCCTACGAGCAGTACTTC
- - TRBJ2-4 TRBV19 CASSIRSGMSGKNIQYF TGTGCCAGTAGTATTAGATCAGGGATGTCCGGCAAAAACATTCAGTACTTC
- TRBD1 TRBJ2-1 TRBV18 CASSPPDRGMNEQFF TGTGCCAGCTCACCACCGGACAGGGGAATGAATGAGCAGTTCTTC
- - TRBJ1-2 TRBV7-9 CASSPREAPSSNYGYTF TGTGCCAGCAGCCCCAGGGAGGCCCCATCGAGTAACTATGGCTACACCTTC
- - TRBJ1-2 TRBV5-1 CASSSNLPPEHGYTF TGCGCCAGCAGCTCTAACCTCCCCCCCGAGCATGGCTACACCTTC
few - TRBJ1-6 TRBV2 CASSDRVEAQSLHF TGTGCCAGCAGTGACCGGGTAGAGGCGCAGTCCCTCCACTTT
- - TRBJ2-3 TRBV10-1 CASSESNRASTDTQYF TGCGCCAGCAGTGAGTCGAACAGAGCTAGCACAGATACGCAGTATTTT
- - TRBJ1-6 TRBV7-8 CASSLDRSNSPLHF TGTGCCAGCAGCCTGGACAGATCTAATTCACCCCTCCACTTT
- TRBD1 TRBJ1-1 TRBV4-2 CASSQDDRGTEAFF TGTGCCAGCAGCCAAGATGACAGGGGCACTGAAGCTTTCTTT
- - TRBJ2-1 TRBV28 CASSPSRGRGYNEQFF TGTGCCAGCAGTCCGTCCAGGGGGCGGGGGTACAATGAGCAGTTCTTC
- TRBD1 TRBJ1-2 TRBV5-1 CASSLDGTGYYGYTF TGCGCCAGCAGCTTGGACGGGACAGGGTACTATGGCTACACCTTC
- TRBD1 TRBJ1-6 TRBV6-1 CASSERDRGSSYNSPLHF TGTGCCAGCAGTGAACGGGACAGGGGGAGCTCCTATAATTCACCCCTCCACTTT
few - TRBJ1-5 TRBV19 CASSAPGSNQPQHF TGTGCCAGTTCTGCTCCGGGTAGCAATCAGCCCCAGCATTTT
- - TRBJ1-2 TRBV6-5 CASSYPGGYGYTF TGTGCCAGCAGTTACCCGGGGGGGTATGGCTACACCTTC
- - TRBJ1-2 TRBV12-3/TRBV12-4 CASSLAVDYGYTF TGTGCCAGCAGCCTCGCGGTGGACTATGGCTACACCTTC
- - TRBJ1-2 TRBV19 CATRDLRTGTVYGYTF TGTGCCACCAGAGACCTTAGAACAGGAACCGTCTATGGCTACACCTTC
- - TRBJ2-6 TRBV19 CASTVSGANVLTF TGTGCCAGTACCGTCTCTGGGGCCAACGTCCTGACTTTC
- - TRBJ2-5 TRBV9 CASSVTGVLQETQYF TGTGCCAGCAGCGTGACGGGGGTTTTACAAGAGACCCAGTACTTC
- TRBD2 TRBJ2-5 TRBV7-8 CASSYGLAGDTFQETQYF TGTGCCAGCAGCTACGGACTAGCGGGGGACACATTCCAAGAGACCCAGTACTTC
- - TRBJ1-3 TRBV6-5 CASSSWALRGNTIYF TGTGCCAGCAGTTCATGGGCGCTCCGCGGAAACACCATATATTTT